The entry below describes one T cell receptor beta chain. Its antigen is still unknown. A single base separates this from a much larger clone, so it may be a read error. This specimen comes from a study of breast tumors, draining lymph nodes, adjacent tissues. Study-level points and caveats: Data only fit, rather than demonstrated, lymph node origin of most tumor T cells. Tumors had less TCR diversity than lymph nodes, more than nontumor tissue. The data were judged consistent with most tumor T cells coming from lymph node and expanding in tumor.

Breast cancer patients provided tissue from their axillary draining lymph nodes. TCRdb reanalysed the multiplex PCR reads using MiXCR and keeps one entry per CDR3 protein. The sample has around 140,000 distinct CDR3 sequences, about a fifth seen once. This sequence originates from a female donor with breast cancer. Some clones in this sample may be carry-over from other donors' samples. Sequences were obtained from axillary lymph node tissue.

The DNA of the CDR3 is TGTGCCAGCAGCGTCGGACAGGGTAATGAAGAACTGTTTTTT. It translates to CASSVGQGNEELFF. The gene calls are TRBV9 and TRBJ1-4; 8 nucleotides line up with TRBD1. This CDR3 is built from 14 residues. Germline lookup yields CDR1 SGDLS and CDR2 YYNGEE.